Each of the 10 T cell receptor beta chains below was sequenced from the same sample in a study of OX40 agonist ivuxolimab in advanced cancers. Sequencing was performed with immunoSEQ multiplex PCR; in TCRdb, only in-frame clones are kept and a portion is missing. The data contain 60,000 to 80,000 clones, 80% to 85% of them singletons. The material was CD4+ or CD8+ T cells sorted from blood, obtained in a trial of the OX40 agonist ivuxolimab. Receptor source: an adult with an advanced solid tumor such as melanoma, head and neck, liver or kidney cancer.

CDR3 region: CATSRRGGGATDTQYF. As DNA, the CDR3 is TGTGCCACCAGCAGAAGAGGTGGAGGGGCCACAGATACGCAGTATTTT. The genes are TRBV15 and TRBJ2-3, with a tentative D call TRBD2 (6 bases). Germline CDR1 reads LNHNV; CDR2 reads YYDKDF (reference sequence). V lost 2 bases to trimming and J lost 2 bases, with 14 bases between them. This CDR3 region has 16 residues.

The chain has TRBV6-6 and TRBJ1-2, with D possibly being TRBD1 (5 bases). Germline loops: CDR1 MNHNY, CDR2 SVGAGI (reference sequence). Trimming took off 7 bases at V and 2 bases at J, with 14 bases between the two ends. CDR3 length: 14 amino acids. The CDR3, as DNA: TGTGCCAGCATTCGTTCGGGGCCGAACTATGGCTACACCTTC. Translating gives CASIRSGPNYGYTF.

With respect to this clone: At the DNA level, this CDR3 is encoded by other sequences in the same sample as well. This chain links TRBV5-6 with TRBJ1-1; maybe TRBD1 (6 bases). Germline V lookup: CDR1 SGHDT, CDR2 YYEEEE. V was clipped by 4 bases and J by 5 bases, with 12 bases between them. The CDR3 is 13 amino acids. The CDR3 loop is CASSPTGRTEAFF. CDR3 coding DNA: TGTGCCAGCAGCCCTACAGGGAGAACTGAAGCTTTCTTT.

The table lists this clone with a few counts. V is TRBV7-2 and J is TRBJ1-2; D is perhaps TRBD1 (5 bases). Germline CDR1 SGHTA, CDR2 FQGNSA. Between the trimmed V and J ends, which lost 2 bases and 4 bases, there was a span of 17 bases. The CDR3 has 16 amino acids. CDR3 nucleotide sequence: TGTGCCAGCAGCTTAACATGGGACCCTACTCTCTATGGCTACACCTTC. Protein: CASSLTWDPTLYGYTF.

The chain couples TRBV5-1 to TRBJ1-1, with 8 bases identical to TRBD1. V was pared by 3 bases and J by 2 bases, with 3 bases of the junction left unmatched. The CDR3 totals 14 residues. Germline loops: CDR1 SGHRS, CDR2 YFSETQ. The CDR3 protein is CASSSTGVNTEAFF. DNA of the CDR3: TGCGCCAGCAGCTCGACAGGGGTAAACACTGAAGCTTTCTTT. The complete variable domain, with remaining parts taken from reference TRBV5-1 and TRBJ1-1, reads KAGVTQTPRYLIKTRGQQVTLSCSPISGHRSVSWYQQTPGQGLQFLFEYFSETQRNKGNFPGRFSGRQFSNSRSEMNVSTLELGDSALYLCASSSTGVNTEAFFGQGTRLTVV.

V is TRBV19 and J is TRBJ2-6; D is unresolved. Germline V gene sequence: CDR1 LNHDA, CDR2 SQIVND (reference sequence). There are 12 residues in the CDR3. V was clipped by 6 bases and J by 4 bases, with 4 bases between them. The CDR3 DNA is TGTGCCAGTAGAAAAGGGGCCAACGTCCTGACTTTC. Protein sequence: CASRKGANVLTF.

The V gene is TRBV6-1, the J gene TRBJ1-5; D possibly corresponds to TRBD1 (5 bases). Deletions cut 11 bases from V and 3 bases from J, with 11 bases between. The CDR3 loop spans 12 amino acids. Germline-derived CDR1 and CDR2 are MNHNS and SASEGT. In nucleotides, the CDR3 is TGTGCCTGCGGGACGAACAATCAGCCCCAGCATTTT. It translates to CACGTNNQPQHF.

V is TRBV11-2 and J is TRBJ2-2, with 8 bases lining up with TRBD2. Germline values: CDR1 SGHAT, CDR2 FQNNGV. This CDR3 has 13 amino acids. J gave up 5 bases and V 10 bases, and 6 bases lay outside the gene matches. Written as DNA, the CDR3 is TGTGCCACCAGGTCGGGGGGGACCGGGGAGCTGTTTTTT. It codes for CATRSGGTGELFF.

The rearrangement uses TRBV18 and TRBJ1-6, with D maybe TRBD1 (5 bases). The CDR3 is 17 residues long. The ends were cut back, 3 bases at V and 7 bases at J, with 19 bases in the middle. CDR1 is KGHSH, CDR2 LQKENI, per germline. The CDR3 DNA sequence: TGTGCCAGCTCACCTCCCGGGACTGCCGCTGTAAATTCACCCCTCCACTTT. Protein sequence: CASSPPGTAAVNSPLHF. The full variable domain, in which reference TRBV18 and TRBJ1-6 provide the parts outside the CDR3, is NAGVMQNPRHLVRRRGQEARLRCSPMKGHSHVYWYRQLPEEGLKFMVYLQKENIIDESGMPKERFSAEFPKEGPSILRIQQVVRGDSAAYFCASSPPGTAAVNSPLHFGNGTRLTVT.

CDR3 bases: TGTGCCAGCAGTGGCACGTCTGGGACTACCACTTACGAGCAGTACTTC. Residues: CASSGTSGTTTYEQYF. The chain links TRBV6-6 to TRBJ2-7, with TRBD2 matching over 7 bases. The CDR3 contains 16 residues. The ends lost 5 bases at V and 4 bases at J; junction bases unmatched: 14. Germline lookup yields CDR1 MNHNY and CDR2 SVGAGI (reference sequence).